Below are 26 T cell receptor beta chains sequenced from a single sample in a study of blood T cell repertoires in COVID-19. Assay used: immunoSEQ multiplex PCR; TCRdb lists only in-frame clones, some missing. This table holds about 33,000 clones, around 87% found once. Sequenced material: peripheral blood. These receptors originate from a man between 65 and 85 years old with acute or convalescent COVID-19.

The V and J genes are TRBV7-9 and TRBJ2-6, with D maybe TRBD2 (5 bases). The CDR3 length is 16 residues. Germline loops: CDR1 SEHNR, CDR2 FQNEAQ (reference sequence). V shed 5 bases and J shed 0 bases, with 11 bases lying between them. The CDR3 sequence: CASSIRGFSGANVLTF. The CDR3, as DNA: TGTGCCAGCAGCATTCGCGGGTTCTCTGGGGCCAACGTCCTGACTTTC.

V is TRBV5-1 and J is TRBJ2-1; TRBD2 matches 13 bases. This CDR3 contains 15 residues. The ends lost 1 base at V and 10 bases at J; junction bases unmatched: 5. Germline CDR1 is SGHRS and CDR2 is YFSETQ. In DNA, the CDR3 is TGCGCCAGCAGCTTGACACTAGCGGGAGGGTTGGAGCAGTTCTTC. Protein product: CASSLTLAGGLEQFF.

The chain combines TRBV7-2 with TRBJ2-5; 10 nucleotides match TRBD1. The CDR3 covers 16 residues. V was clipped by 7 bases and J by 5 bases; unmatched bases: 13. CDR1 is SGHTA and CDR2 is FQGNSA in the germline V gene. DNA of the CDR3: TGTGCCAGCACCCCAACGTTGGGACAGGGGATCGAGACCCAGTACTTC. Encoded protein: CASTPTLGQGIETQYF. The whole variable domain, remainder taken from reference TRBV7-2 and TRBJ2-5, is GAGVSQSPSNKVTEKGKDVELRCDPISGHTALYWYRQSLGQGLEFLIYFQGNSAPDKSGLPSDRFSAERTGGSVSTLTIQRTQQEDSAVYLCASTPTLGQGIETQYFGPGTRLLVL.

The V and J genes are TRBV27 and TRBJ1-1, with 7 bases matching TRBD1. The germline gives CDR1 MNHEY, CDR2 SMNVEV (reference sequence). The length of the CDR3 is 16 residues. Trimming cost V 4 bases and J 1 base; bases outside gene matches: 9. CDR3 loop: CASSSPAGQPNTEAFF. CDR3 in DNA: TGTGCCAGCAGTTCACCCGCGGGACAGCCGAACACTGAAGCTTTCTTT.

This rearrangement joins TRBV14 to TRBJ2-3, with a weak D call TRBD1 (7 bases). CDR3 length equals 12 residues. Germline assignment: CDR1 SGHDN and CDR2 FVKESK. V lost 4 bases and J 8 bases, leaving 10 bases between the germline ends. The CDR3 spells CASSLQGGTQYF. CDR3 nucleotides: TGTGCCAGCAGCCTTCAGGGGGGTACGCAGTATTTT.

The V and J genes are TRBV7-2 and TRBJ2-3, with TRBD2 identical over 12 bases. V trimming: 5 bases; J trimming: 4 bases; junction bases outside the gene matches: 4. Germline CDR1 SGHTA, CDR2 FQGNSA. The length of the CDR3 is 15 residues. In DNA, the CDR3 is TGTGCCAGCAGCCCCGGACTAGCGGGGTCAGATACGCAGTATTTT. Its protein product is CASSPGLAGSDTQYF.

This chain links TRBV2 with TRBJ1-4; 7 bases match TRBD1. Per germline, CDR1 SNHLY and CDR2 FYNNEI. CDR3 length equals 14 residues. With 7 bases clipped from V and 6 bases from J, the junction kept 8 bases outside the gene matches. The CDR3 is CASINRGGDEKLFF. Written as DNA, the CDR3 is TGTGCCAGCATTAACAGGGGCGGGGATGAAAAACTGTTTTTT. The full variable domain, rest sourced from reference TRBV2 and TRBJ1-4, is EPEVTQTPSHQVTQMGQEVILRCVPISNHLYFYWYRQILGQKVEFLVSFYNNEISEKSEIFDDQFSVERPDGSNFTLKIRSTKLEDSAMYFCASINRGGDEKLFFGSGTQLSVL.

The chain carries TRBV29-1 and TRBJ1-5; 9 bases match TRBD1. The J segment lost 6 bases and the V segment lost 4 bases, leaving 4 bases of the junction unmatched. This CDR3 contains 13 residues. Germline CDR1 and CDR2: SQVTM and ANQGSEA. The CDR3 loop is CSVGDRVGQPQHF. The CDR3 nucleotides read TGCAGCGTTGGGGACAGGGTGGGTCAGCCCCAGCATTTT. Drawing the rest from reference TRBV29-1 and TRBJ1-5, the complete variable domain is SAVISQKPSRDICQRGTSLTIQCQVDSQVTMMFWYRQQPGQSLTLIATANQGSEATYESGFVIDKFPISRPNLTFSTLTVSNMSPEDSSIYLCSVGDRVGQPQHFGDGTRLSIL.

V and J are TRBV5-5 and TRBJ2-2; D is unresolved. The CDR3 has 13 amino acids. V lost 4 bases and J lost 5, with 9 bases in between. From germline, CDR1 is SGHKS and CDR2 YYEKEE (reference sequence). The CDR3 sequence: CASSNGLTGELFF. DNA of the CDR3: TGTGCCAGCAGCAACGGGTTGACCGGGGAGCTGTTTTTT.

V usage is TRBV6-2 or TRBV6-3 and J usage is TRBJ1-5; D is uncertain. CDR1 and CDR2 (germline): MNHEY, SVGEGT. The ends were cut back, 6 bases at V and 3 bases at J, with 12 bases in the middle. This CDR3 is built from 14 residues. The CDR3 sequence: CASSRSGFNQPQHF. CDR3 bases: TGTGCCAGCAGCCGATCGGGGTTCAATCAGCCCCAGCATTTT.

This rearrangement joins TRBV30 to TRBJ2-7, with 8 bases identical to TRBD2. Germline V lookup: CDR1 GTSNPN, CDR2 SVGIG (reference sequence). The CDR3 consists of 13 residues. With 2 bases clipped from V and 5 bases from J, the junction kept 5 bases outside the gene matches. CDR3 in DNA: TGTGCCTGGAGTCTTGCGGGGGGTAACGAGCAGTACTTC. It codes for CAWSLAGGNEQYF.

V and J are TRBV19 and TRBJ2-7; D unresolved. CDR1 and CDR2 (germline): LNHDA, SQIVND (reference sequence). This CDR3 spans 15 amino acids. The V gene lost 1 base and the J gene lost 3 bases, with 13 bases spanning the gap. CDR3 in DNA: TGTGCCAGTAGTATAGCGGTGAGAGAATACTACGAGCAGTACTTC. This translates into CASSIAVREYYEQYF.

DNA for the CDR3: TGTGCCACCAGTGCCCCGGACTACGGGGAGCTGTTTTTT. Encoded protein: CATSAPDYGELFF. The rearrangement joins TRBV24-1 to TRBJ2-2, with D perhaps TRBD2 (6 bases). Trimming left V 5 bases short and J 7 bases short, with 10 bases between. The germline V gene has CDR1 KGHDR and CDR2 SFDVKD. This CDR3 is built from 13 residues.

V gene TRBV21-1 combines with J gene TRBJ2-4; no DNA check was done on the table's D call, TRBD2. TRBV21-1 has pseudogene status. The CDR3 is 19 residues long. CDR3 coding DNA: TGTGCCAGCAGCAAAGCCCCGGGAAAGAGATACTTAGCCAAAAACATTCAGTACTTC. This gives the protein CASSKAPGKRYLAKNIQYF.

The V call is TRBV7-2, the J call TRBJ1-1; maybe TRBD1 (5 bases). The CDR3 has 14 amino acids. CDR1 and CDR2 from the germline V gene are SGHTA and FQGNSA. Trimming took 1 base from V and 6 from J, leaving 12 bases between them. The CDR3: CASSLVAGMAEAFF. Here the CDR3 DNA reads TGTGCCAGCAGCTTAGTCGCAGGGATGGCTGAAGCTTTCTTT.

CDR3 bases: TGTGCCAGCCTGGAAGGGGCGGTTACTGAAGCTTTCTTT. Its translation is CASLEGAVTEAFF. The chain has TRBV28 and TRBJ1-1, with TRBD1 as a possible D gene (5 bases). The CDR3 has 13 amino acids. Per the germline V gene, CDR1 is MDHEN and CDR2 is SYDVKM. V was shortened by 8 bases and J by 5 bases, with 15 bases between the two germline ends.

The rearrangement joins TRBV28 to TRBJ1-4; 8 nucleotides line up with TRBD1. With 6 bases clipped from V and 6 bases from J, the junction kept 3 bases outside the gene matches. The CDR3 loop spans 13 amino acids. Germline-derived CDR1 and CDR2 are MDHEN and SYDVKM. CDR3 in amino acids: CASRGQAHEKLFF. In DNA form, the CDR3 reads TGTGCCAGCAGGGGACAGGCCCATGAAAAACTGTTTTTT.

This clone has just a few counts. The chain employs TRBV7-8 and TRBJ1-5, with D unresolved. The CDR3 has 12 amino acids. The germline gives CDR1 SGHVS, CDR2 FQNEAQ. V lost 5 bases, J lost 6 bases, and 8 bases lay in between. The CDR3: CASSTQIQPQHF. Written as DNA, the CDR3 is TGTGCCAGCAGCACCCAGATTCAGCCCCAGCATTTT.

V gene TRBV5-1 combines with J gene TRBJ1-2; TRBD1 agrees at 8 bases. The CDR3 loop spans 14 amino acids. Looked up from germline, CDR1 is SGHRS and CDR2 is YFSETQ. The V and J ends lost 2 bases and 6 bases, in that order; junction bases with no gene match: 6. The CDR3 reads CASSFQGAENGYTF. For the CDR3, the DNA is TGCGCCAGCAGCTTTCAGGGGGCGGAAAATGGCTACACCTTC.

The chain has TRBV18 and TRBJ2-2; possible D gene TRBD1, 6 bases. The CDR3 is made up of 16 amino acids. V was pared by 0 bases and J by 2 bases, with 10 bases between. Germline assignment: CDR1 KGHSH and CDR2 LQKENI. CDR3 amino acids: CASSPPGTINTGELFF. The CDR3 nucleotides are TGTGCCAGCTCACCACCGGGGACAATTAACACCGGGGAGCTGTTTTTT.

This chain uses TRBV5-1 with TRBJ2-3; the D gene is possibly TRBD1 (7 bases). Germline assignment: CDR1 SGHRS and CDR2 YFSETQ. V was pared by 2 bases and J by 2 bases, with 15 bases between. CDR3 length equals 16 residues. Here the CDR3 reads CASSFGQGGNTDTQYF. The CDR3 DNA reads TGCGCCAGCAGCTTTGGGCAGGGGGGCAACACAGATACGCAGTATTTT.

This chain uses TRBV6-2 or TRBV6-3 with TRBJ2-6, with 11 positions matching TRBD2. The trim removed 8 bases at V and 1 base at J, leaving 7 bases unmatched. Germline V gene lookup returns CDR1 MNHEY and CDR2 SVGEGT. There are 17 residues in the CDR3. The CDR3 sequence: CASCLAGGPSGANVLTF. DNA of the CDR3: TGTGCCAGCTGTTTAGCGGGAGGGCCGTCTGGGGCCAACGTCCTGACTTTC.

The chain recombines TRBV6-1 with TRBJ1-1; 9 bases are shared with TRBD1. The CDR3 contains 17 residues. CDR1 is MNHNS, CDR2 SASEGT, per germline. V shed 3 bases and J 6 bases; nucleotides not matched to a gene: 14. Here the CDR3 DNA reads TGTGCCAGCAGTGAGCCCCGGGACAGGGTTCTGGAGCCTGAAGCTTTCTTT. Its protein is CASSEPRDRVLEPEAFF.

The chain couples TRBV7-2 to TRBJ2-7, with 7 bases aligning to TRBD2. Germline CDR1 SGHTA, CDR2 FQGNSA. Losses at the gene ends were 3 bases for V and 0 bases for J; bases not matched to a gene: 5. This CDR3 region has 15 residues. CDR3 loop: CASSFGGGNSYEQYF. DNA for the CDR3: TGTGCCAGCAGCTTTGGGGGGGGTAACTCCTACGAGCAGTACTTC.

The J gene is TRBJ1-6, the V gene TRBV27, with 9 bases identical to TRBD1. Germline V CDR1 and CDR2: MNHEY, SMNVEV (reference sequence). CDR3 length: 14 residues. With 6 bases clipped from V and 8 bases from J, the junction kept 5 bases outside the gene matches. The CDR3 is CASRRTGDYSPLHF. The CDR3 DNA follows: TGTGCCAGCAGGCGGACAGGGGACTATTCACCCCTCCACTTT.

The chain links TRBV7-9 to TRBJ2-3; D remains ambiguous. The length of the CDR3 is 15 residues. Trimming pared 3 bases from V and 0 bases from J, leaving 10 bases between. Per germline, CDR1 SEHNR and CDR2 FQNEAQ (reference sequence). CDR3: CASSLGISSTDTQYF. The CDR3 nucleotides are TGTGCCAGCAGCTTGGGCATTTCTAGCACAGATACGCAGTATTTT.